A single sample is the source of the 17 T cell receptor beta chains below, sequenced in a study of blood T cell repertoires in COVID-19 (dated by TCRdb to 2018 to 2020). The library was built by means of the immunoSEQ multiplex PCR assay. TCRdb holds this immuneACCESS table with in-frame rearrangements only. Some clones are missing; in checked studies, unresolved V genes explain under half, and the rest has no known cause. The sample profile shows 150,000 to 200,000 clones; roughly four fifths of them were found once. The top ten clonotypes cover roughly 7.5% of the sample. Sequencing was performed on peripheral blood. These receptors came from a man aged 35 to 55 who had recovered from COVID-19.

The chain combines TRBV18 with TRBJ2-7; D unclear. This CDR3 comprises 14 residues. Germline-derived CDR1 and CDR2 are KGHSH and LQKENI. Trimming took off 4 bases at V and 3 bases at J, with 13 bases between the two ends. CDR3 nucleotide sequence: TGTGCCAGCTCACTGACAAACACAGACTACGAGCAGTACTTC. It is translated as CASSLTNTDYEQYF. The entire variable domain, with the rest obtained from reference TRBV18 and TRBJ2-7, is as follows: NAGVMQNPRHLVRRRGQEARLRCSPMKGHSHVYWYRQLPEEGLKFMVYLQKENIIDESGMPKERFSAEFPKEGPSILRIQQVVRGDSAAYFCASSLTNTDYEQYFGPGTRLTVT.

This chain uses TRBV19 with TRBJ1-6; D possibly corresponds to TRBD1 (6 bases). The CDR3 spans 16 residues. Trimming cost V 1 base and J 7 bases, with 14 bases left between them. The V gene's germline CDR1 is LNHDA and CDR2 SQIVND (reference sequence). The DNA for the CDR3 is TGTGCCAGTAGTATAGGCAGGGGCGGATTAAATTCACCCCTCCACTTT. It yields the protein CASSIGRGGLNSPLHF.

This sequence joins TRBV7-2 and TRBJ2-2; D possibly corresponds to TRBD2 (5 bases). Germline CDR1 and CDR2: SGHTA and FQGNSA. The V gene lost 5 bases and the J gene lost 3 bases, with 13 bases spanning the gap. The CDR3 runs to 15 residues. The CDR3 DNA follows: TGTGCCAGCAGCCCCCTCCGGCGGGACACCGGGGAGCTGTTTTTT. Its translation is CASSPLRRDTGELFF. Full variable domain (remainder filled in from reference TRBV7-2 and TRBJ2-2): GAGVSQSPSNKVTEKGKDVELRCDPISGHTALYWYRQSLGQGLEFLIYFQGNSAPDKSGLPSDRFSAERTGGSVSTLTIQRTQQEDSAVYLCASSPLRRDTGELFFGEGSRLTVL.

CDR3 loop: CATHSPNTGELFF. For the CDR3, the DNA is TGTGCCACCCATAGCCCGAACACCGGGGAGCTGTTTTTT. The V and J genes are TRBV6-5 and TRBJ2-2; D remains ambiguous. This CDR3 comprises 13 residues. Germline V lookup: CDR1 MNHEY, CDR2 SVGAGI. Between the trimmed V and J ends, which lost 10 bases and 0 bases, there was a span of 9 bases.

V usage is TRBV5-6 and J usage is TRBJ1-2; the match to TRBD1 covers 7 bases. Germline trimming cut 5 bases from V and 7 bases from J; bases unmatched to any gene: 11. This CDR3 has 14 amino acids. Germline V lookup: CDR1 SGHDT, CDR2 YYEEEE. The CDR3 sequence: CASRNRQGVAGYTF. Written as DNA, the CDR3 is TGTGCCAGCAGGAATCGACAGGGTGTAGCTGGCTACACCTTC.

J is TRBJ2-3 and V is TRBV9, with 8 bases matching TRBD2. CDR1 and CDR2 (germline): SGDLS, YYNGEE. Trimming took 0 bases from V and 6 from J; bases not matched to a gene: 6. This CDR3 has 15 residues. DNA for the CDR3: TGTGCCAGCAGCGTAGTCGGGGGGGCGATTGATACGCAGTATTTT. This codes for CASSVVGGAIDTQYF.

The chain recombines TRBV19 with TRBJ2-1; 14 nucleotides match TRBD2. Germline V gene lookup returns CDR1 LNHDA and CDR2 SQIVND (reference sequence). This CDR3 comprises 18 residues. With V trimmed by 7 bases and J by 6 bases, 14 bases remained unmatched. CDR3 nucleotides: TGTGCCAGTACCGGAGGGACTAGCGGGGGCTCTTTCTCCAATGAGCAGTTCTTC. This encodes CASTGGTSGGSFSNEQFF. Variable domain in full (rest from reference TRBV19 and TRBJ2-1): DGGITQSPKYLFRKEGQNVTLSCEQNLNHDAMYWYRQDPGQGLRLIYYSQIVNDFQKGDIAEGYSVSREKKESFPLTVTSAQKNPTAFYLCASTGGTSGGSFSNEQFFGPGTRLTVL.

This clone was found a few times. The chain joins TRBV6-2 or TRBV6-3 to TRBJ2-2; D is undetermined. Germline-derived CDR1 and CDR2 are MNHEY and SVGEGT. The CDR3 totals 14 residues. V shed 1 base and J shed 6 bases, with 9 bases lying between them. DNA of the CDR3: TGTGCCAGCAGTTACTTACGGTTTTCCGGGGAGCTGTTTTTT. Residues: CASSYLRFSGELFF.

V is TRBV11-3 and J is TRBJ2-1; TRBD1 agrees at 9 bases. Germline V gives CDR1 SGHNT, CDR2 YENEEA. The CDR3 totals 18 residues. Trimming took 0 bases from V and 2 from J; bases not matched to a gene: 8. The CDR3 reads CASSLDQRDREAYNEQFF. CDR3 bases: TGTGCCAGCAGCTTAGATCAAAGGGACAGGGAAGCCTACAATGAGCAGTTCTTC. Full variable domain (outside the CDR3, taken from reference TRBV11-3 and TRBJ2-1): EAGVVQSPRYKIIEKKQPVAFWCNPISGHNTLYWYLQNLGQGPELLIRYENEEAVDDSQLPKDRFSAERLKGVDSTLKIQPAELGDSAVYLCASSLDQRDREAYNEQFFGPGTRLTVL.

The DNA of the CDR3 is TGTGCCAGCAGCGTAGAAGGAGGGCGTGGAAACACCATATATTTT. This encodes CASSVEGGRGNTIYF. The rearrangement uses TRBV9 and TRBJ1-3; D ambiguous. The CDR3 length is 15 residues. Germline CDR1 is SGDLS and CDR2 is YYNGEE. Deletions cut 0 bases from V and 3 bases from J, with 10 bases between.

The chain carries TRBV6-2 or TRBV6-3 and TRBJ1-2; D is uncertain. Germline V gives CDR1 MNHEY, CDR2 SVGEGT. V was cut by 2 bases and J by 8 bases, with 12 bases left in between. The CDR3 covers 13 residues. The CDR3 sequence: CASSYSYGSGYTF. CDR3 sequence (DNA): TGTGCCAGCAGTTACAGTTACGGGTCCGGCTACACCTTC.

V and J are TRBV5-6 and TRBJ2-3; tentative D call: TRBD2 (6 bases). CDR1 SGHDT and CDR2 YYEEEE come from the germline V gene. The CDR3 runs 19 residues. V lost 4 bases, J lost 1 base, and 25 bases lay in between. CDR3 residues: CASSRGTRGPEERTDTQYF. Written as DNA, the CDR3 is TGTGCCAGCAGCCGGGGGACGAGGGGTCCGGAGGAGCGCACAGATACGCAGTATTTT.

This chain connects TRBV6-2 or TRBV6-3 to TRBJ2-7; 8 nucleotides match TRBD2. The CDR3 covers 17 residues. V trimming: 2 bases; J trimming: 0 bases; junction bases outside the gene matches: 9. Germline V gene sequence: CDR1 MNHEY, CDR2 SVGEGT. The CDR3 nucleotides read TGTGCCAGCAGTTACCCCCTAGGAAGCGGGAGCTCCTACGAGCAGTACTTC. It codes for CASSYPLGSGSSYEQYF.

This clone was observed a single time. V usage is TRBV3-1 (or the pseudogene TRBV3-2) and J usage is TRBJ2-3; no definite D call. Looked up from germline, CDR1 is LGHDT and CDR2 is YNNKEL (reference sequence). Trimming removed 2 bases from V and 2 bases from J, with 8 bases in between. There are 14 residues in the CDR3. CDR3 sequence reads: CASSQTQATDTQYF. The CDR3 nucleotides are TGTGCCAGCAGCCAAACGCAAGCCACAGATACGCAGTATTTT.

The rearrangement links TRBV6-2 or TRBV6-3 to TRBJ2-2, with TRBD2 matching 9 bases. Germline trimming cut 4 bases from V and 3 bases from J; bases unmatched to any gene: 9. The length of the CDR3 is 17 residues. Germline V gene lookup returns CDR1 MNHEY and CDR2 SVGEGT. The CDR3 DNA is TGTGCCAGCAGTTTCTTAGCGGGAGAGGCGGACACCGGGGAGCTGTTTTTT. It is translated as CASSFLAGEADTGELFF.

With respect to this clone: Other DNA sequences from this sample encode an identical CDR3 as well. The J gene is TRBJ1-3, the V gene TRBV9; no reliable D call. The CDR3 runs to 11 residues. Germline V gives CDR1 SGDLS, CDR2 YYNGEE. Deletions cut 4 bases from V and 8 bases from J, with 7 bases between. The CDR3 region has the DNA TGTGCCAGCAGCCGCGGGGACACCATATATTTT. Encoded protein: CASSRGDTIYF.

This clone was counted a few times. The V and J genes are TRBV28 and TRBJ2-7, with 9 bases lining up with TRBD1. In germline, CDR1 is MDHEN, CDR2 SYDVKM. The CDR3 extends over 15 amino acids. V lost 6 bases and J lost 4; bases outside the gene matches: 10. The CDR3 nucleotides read TGTGCCAGCAGCGTACAGGGGGCTGGGTGGTACGAGCAGTACTTC. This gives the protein CASSVQGAGWYEQYF.